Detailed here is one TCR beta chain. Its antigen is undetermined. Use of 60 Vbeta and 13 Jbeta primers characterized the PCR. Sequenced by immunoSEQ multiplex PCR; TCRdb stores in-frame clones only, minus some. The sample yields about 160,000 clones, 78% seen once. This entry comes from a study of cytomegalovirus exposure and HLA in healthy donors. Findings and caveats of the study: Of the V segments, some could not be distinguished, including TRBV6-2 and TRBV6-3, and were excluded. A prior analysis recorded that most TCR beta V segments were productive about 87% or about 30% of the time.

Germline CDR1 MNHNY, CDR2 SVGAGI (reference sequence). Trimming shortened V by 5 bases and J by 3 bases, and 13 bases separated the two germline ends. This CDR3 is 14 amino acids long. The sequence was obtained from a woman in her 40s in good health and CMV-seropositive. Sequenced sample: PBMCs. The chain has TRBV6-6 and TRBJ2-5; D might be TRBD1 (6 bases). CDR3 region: CASSRQVWEETQYF. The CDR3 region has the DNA TGTGCCAGCAGTCGACAGGTTTGGGAAGAGACCCAGTACTTC.